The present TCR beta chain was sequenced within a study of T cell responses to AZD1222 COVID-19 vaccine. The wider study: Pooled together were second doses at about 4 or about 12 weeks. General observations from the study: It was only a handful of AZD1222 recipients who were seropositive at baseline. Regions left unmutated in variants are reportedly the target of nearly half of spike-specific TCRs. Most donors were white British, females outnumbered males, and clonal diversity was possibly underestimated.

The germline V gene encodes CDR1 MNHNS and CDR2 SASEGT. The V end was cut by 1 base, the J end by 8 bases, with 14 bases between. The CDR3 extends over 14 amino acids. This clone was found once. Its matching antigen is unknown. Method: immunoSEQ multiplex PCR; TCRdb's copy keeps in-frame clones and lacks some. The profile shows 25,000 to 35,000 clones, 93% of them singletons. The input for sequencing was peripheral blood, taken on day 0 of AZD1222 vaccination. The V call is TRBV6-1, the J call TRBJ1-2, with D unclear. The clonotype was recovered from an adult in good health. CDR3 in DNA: TGTGCCAGCAGTGAAGGGGCAGCGACCAGGGGCTACACCTTC. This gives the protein CASSEGAATRGYTF.